This T cell receptor (beta chain) was found in a study of B cell selection in AIRE deficiency. Study-wide results and limits: Patient Tconv and Treg cells showed healthy-like TCRBV usage, CDR3 length, diversity. Shared Treg sequences had shorter CDR3s, biased toward rearrangements with few non-templated insertions.

The method was immunoSEQ multiplex PCR; TCRdb's version includes in-frame clones alone and lacks a portion of them. The sample gives fewer than 30,000 clones, roughly 97% of which show up once; 0.2% to 0.25% is in the top ten. The V end was cut by 4 bases, the J end by 3 bases, with 17 bases between. The CDR3 has 15 amino acids. CDR1 is SGHNT, CDR2 YYREEE, per germline (reference sequence). Conventional CD4 T cells were sorted as CD4+CD127+ cells. Control samples were from healthy, unrelated donors. Note on this clone: Its antigen is as yet unknown.

The chain carries TRBV5-4 and TRBJ2-7; D may be TRBD2 (6 bases). This sequence originates from a human donor in good health. The sequencing sample was made of CD4+CD127+ conventional T cells sorted from PBMCs. CDR3 in amino acids: CASSPEGGGRYEQYF. CDR3 DNA: TGTGCCAGCAGCCCGGAGGGTGGAGGTCGCTACGAGCAGTACTTC.